One and the same sample provided the 2 T cell receptor beta chains below, sequenced in a study of radiation and T cells in renal cell carcinoma. As for time point: blood 2 weeks post-SBRT. As for treatment: 15 Gy SBRT to primary tumor, nephrectomy 4 weeks later. Profiled with immunoSEQ multiplex PCR; TCRdb holds only in-frame clones, not every one. The table includes 70,000 or so clones, roughly 82% detected once. Sequenced material: blood, taken from a patient whose treatment included radiotherapy and nephrectomy. The receptors derive from a man in his fifties or sixties with renal cell carcinoma.

The rearrangement joins TRBV9 to TRBJ2-3, with D hard to call. Trimming removed 3 bases at V and 2 bases at J, with 4 bases between. Germline V gene sequence: CDR1 SGDLS, CDR2 YYNGEE. The CDR3 totals 12 residues. In nucleotides, the CDR3 is TGTGCCAGCAGCGCGAACACAGATACGCAGTATTTT. Protein product: CASSANTDTQYF.

V usage is TRBV4-3 and J usage is TRBJ2-1, with D unresolved. The ends were cut back, 0 bases at V and 1 base at J, with 16 bases in the middle. Germline CDR1 is LGHNA and CDR2 is YSLEER. The CDR3 is 18 amino acids. This CDR3 reads CASSQEDRSNPSYNEQFF. The CDR3 DNA is TGCGCCAGCAGCCAAGAAGATAGATCTAACCCGTCCTACAATGAGCAGTTCTTC.